The present T cell receptor (beta chain) was sequenced within a study of CD8 T cells in Susac syndrome. Negative isolation was used for CD8+ and CD4+ T cells, and FACS enrichment was applied to TEMRA cells. When the RNA was reverse transcribed, random hexamers were used with an input of roughly 0.45 to 1 ug. Using its own MiXCR run on the immunoSEQ multiplex PCR reads, TCRdb lists one record per CDR3 protein. Among over 150,000 distinct CDR3 sequences listed, approximately 95% were seen once. This clonotype originated in a human donor with Susac syndrome. The material sequenced was CD4+ T cells from PBMCs.

CDR3 sequence: CAIRPGLAGYEQYF. As DNA, the CDR3 is TGTGCCATCAGACCGGGACTAGCGGGGTACGAGCAGTACTTC. The chain is built from TRBV10-3 and TRBJ2-7; 13 nucleotides agree with TRBD2. Germline assignment: CDR1 ENHRY and CDR2 SYGVKD. Unmatched junction bases numbered 3, after V lost 6 bases and J lost 4 bases. The CDR3 is made up of 14 amino acids.